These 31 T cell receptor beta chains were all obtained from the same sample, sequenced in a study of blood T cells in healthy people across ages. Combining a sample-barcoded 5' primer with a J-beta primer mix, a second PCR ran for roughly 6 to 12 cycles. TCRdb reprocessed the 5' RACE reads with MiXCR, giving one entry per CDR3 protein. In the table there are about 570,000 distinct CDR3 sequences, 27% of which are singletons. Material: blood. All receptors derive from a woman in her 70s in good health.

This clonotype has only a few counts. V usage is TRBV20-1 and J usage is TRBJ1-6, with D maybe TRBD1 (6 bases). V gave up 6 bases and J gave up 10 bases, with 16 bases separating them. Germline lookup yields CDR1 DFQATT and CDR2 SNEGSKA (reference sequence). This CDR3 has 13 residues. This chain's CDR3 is CSATTGVRSPLHF. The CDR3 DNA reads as TGCAGTGCAACGACAGGTGTTAGGTCACCCCTCCACTTT.

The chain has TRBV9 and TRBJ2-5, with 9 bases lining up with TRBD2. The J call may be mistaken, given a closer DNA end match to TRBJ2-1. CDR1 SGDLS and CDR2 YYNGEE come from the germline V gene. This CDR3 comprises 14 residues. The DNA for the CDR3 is TGTGCCAGCAGCCCCGGGACTAGCTTACGTGAGCAGTTCTTC. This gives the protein CASSPGTSLREQFF.

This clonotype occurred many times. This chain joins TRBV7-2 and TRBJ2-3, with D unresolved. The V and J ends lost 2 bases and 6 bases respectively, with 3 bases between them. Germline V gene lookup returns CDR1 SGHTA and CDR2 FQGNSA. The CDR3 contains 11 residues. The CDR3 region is CASSLYDTQYF. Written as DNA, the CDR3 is TGTGCCAGCAGCTTATATGATACGCAGTATTTT. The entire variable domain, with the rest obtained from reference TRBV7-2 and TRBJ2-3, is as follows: GAGVSQSPSNKVTEKGKDVELRCDPISGHTALYWYRQSLGQGLEFLIYFQGNSAPDKSGLPSDRFSAERTGGSVSTLTIQRTQQEDSAVYLCASSLYDTQYFGPGTRLTVL.

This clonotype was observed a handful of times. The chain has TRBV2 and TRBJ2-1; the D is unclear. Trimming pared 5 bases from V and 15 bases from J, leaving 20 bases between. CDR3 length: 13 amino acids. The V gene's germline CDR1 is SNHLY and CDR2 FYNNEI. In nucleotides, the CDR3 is TGTGCCAGCAGTTCCAATGGACCCCCGAATTGGTTCTTC. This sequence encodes CASSSNGPPNWFF.

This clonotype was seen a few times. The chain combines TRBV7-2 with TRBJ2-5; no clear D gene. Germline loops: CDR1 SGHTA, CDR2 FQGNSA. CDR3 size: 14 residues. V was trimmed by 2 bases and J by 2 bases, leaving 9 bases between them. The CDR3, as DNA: TGTGCCAGCAGCTTAATCCATCGTCAAGAGACCCAGTACTTC. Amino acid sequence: CASSLIHRQETQYF.

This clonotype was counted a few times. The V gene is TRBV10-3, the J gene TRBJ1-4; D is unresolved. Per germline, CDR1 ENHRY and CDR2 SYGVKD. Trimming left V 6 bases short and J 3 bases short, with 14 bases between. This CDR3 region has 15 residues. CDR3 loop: CAIRGVGSSNEKLFF. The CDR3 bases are TGTGCCATCAGAGGAGTTGGCAGCTCTAATGAAAAACTGTTTTTT.

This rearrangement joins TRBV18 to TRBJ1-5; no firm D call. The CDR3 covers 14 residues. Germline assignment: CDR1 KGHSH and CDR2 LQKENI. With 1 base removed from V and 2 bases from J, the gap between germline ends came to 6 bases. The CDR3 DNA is TGTGCCAGCTCACCACAGGAAGGCAATCAGCCCCAGCATTTT. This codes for CASSPQEGNQPQHF.

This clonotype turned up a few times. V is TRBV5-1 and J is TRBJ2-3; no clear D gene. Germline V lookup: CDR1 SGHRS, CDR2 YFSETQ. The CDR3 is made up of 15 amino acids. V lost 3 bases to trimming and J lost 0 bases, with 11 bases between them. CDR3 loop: CASSYSDPSTDTQYF. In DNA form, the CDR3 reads TGCGCCAGCAGCTATTCAGACCCGAGCACAGATACGCAGTATTTT.

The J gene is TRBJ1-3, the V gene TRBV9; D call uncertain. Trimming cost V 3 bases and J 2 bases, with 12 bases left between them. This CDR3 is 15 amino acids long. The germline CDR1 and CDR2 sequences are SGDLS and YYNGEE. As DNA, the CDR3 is TGTGCCAGCAGCGCGGAGATACAGCCTGGAAACACCATATATTTT. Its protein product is CASSAEIQPGNTIYF.

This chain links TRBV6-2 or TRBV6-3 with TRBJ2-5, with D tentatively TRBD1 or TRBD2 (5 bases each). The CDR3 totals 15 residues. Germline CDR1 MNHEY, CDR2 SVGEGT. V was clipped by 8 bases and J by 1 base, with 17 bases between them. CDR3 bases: TGTGCCAGCCAAAGGCGAGGGGCGATCCAAGAGACCCAGTACTTC. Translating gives CASQRRGAIQETQYF.

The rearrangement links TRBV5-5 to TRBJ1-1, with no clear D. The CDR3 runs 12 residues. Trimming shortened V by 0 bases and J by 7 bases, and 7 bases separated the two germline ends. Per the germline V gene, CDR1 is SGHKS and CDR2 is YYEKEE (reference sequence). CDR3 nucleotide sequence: TGTGCCAGCAGCTTGGAGGGCCTTGAAGCTTTCTTT. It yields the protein CASSLEGLEAFF. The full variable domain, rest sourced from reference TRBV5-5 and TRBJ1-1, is DAGVTQSPTHLIKTRGQQVTLRCSPISGHKSVSWYQQVLGQGPQFIFQYYEKEERGRGNFPDRFSARQFPNYSSELNVNALLLGDSALYLCASSLEGLEAFFGQGTRLTVV.

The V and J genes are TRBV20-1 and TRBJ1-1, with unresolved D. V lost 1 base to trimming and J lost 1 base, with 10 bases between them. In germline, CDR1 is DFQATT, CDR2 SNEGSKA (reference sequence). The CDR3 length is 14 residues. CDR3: CSARGAGQNTEAFF. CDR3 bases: TGCAGTGCTAGAGGGGCGGGCCAGAACACTGAAGCTTTCTTT.

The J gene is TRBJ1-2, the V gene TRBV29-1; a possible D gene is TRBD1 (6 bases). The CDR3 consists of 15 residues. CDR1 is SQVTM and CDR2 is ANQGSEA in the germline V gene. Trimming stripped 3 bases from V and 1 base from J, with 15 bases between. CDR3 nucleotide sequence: TGCAGCGTTGACGAGGGGGTTACGAGTAACTATGGCTACACCTTC. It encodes CSVDEGVTSNYGYTF.

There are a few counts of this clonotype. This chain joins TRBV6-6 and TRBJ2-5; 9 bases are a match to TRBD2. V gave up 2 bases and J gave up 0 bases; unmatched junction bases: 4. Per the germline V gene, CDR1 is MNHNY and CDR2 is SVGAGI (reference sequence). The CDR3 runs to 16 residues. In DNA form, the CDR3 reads TGTGCCAGCAGTTACGTCCTAGCGGGATACCAAGAGACCCAGTACTTC. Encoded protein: CASSYVLAGYQETQYF.

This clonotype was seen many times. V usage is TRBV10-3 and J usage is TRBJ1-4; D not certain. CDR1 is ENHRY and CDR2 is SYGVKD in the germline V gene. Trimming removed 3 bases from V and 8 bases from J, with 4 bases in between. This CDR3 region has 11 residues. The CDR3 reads CAISEGEKLFF. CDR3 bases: TGTGCCATCAGTGAAGGAGAAAAACTGTTTTTT.

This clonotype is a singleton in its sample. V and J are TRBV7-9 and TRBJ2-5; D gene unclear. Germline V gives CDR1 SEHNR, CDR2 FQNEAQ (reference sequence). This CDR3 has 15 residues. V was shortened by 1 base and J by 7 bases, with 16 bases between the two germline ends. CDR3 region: CASSLESQRRATQYF. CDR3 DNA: TGTGCCAGCAGCTTAGAATCCCAGAGAAGAGCGACCCAGTACTTC.

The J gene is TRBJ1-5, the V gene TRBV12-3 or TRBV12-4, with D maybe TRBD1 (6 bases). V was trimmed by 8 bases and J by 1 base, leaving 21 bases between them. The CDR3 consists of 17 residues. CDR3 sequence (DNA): TGTGCCAGCTCAGTTTTGGCTGGGGGCATGAGCAATCAGCCCCAGCATTTT. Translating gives CASSVLAGGMSNQPQHF.

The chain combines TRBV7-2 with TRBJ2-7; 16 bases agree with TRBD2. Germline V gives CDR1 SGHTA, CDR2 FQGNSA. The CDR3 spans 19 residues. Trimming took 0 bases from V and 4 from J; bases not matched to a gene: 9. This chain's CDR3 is CASSLAGGLAGGPIYEQYF. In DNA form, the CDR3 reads TGTGCCAGCAGCTTAGCGGGGGGACTAGCGGGAGGGCCGATATACGAGCAGTACTTC.

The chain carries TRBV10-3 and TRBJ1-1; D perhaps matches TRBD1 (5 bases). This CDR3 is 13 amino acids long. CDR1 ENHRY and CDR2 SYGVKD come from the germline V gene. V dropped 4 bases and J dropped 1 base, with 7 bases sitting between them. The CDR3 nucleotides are TGTGCCATCAGTGCCACAGGGAACACTGAAGCTTTCTTT. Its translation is CAISATGNTEAFF.

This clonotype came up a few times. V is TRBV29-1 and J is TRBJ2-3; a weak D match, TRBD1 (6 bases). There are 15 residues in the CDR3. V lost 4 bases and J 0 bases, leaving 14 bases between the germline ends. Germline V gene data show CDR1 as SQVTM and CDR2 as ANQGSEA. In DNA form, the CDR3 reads TGCAGCGTTGTTGGAAGGGGGATTAGCACAGATACGCAGTATTTT. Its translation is CSVVGRGISTDTQYF.

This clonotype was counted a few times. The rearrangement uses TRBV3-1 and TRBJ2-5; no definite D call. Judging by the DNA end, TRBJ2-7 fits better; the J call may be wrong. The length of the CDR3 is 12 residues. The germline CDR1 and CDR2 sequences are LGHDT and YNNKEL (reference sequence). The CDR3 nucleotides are TGTGCCAGCAGCCAAGGGGGAAACGAGCAGTACTTC. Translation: CASSQGGNEQYF.

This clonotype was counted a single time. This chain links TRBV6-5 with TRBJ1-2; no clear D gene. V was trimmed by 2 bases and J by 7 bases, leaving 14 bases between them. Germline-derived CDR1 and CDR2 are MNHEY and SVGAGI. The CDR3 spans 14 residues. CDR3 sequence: CASSYAAGALGYTF. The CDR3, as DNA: TGTGCCAGCAGTTACGCGGCAGGAGCCCTTGGCTACACCTTC.

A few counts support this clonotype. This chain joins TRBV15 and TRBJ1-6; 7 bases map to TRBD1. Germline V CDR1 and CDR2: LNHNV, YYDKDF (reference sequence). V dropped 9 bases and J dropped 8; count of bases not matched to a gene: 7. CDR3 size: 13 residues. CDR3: CATSGGIDSPLHF. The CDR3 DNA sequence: TGTGCCACGTCAGGGGGGATCGATTCACCCCTCCACTTT.

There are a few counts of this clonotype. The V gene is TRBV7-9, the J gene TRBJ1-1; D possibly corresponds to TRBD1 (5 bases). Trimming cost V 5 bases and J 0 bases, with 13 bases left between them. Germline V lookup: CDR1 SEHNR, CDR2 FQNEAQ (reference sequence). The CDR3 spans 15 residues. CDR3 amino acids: CASSPNGGLNTEAFF. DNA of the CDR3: TGTGCCAGCAGCCCGAATGGGGGATTGAACACTGAAGCTTTCTTT. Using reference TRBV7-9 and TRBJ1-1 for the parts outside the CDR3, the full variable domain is DTGVSQNPRHKITKRGQNVTFRCDPISEHNRLYWYRQTLGQGPEFLTYFQNEAQLEKSRLLSDRFSAERPKGSFSTLEIQRTEQGDSAMYLCASSPNGGLNTEAFFGQGTRLTVV.

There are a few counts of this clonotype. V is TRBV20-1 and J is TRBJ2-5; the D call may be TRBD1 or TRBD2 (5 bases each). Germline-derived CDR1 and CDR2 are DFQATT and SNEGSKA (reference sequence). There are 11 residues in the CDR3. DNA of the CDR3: TGCTCCGCAGGGCGAGGGGAGACCCAGTACTTC. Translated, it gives CSAGRGETQYF.

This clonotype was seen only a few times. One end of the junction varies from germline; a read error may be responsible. The CDR3 region has the DNA TGCAGCGTCGCCCGGACCCTGGAGGGCGAGACCCAGCACTTC. Amino acid sequence: CSVARTLEGETQHF. The chain has TRBV29-1 and TRBJ2-5; D might be TRBD2 (6 bases). The CDR3 runs to 14 residues. Germline V CDR1 and CDR2: SQVTM, ANQGSEA.

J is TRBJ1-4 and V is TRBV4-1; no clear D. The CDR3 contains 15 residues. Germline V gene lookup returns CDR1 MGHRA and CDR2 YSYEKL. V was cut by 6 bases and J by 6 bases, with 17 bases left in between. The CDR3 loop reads CASRHTGRGDEKLFF. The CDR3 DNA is TGCGCCAGCAGACATACCGGGAGAGGAGATGAAAAACTGTTTTTT.

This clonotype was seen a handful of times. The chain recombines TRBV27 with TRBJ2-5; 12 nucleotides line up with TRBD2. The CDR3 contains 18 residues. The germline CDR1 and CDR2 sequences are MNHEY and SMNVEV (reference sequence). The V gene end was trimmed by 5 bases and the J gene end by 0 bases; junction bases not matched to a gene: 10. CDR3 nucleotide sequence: TGTGCCAGCAGTCGTATACTAGCGGGGGGTTTCTACCAAGAGACCCAGTACTTC. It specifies CASSRILAGGFYQETQYF.

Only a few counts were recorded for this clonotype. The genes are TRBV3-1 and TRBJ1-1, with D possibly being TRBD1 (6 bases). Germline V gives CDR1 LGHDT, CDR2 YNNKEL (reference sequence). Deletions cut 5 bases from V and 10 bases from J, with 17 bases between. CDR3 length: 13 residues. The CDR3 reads CASSFAQAGAAFF. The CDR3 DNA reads TGTGCCAGCAGCTTCGCGCAGGCGGGGGCAGCTTTCTTT.

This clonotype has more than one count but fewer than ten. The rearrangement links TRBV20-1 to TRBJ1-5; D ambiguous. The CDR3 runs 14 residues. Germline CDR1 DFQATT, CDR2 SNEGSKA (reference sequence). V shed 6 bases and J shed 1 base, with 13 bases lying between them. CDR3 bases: TGCAGTGCCAGGACCGGACCGAGCAATCAGCCCCAGCATTTT. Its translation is CSARTGPSNQPQHF.

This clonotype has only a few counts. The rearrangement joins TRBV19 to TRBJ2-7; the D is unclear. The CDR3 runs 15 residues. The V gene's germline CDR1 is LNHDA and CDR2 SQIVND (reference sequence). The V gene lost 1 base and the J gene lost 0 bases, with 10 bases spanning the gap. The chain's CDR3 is CASSIVGTSSYEQYF. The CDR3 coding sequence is TGTGCCAGTAGTATAGTTGGAACATCCTCCTACGAGCAGTACTTC.